This TCR beta chain was retrieved from a study of CD8 T cells in ankylosing spondylitis (dated by TCRdb to the late 2010s). For the wider study: T cell receptor beta repertoires were profiled in healthy donors and ankylosing spondylitis patients so that disease-linked TCR variants could be found. The whole study cohort included some 100 healthy donors and about two dozen ankylosing spondylitis patients. Samples of peripheral blood were taken, and for ankylosing spondylitis patients, synovial fluid was collected as well. On the study overall, not on this receptor specifically: The disease-linked clones were reported to be significantly enriched in matched synovial fluid samples from ankylosing spondylitis patients. Some TCR beta motif variants had previously been reported in synovial fluid and blood of reactive arthritis patients, which suggested common disease-initiation mechanisms. Blood from ankylosing spondylitis patients appeared to be characterized by a TCR beta motif composed of 7 to 9 highly homologous amino acid variants. The disease-linked clones showed a CD8+ phenotype and occurred at relatively low frequencies in peripheral blood.

The table lists this clonotype with a few counts. This clone's antigen is unknown. Nothing much larger sits one base from this clone, and base qualities are not available. At the junction V is shortened by 5 bases and J by 2 bases, with 9 bases in between. Counted from cysteine to phenylalanine, this CDR3 has 13 amino acids. Left in the record is the CDR3 DNA by itself, 39 bases read in frame from the first base. Taken from the germline V gene (reference sequence), the CDR1 and CDR2 loops are LNHDA and SQIVND. This sample was sequenced with an Illumina HiSeq 2500. TCR beta libraries were prepared by quantitative 5'-RACE with molecular barcodes. The original methods were these. A new computational method based on a probabilistic model of VDJ rearrangement was used to identify disease-linked TCR variants. TCRdb reprocessed the public reads (quality trimming at Q25 with fastp, clone calling with MiXCR) and kept in-frame beta chains. Records with the same CDR3 protein are collapsed into one entry carrying the most frequent genes and DNA. The authors' filters were not applied to this entry. This sample comprises a few hundred thousand distinct CDR3 sequences, less than 25% of them detected only once. The top ten clonotypes cover roughly 3.4% of the sample.

The source of this sequence is a female donor with ankylosing spondylitis or in good health (not recorded which). Input material: blood, either unsorted or a sorted T cell fraction (not recorded which). Recombination joined TRBV19 with TRBJ1-1, with the D segment identity uncertain. The CDR3 amino acid sequence is: CASSRSTNTEAFF. The DNA sequence is TGTGCCAGTAGTCGCTCGACTAACACTGAAGCTTTCTTT. Supplemented by the reference TRBV19 and TRBJ1-1 proteins around the CDR3, the complete variable domain is DGGITQSPKYLFRKEGQNVTLSCEQNLNHDAMYWYRQDPGQGLRLIYYSQIVNDFQKGDIAEGYSVSREKKESFPLTVTSAQKNPTAFYLCASSRSTNTEAFFGQGTRLTVV.